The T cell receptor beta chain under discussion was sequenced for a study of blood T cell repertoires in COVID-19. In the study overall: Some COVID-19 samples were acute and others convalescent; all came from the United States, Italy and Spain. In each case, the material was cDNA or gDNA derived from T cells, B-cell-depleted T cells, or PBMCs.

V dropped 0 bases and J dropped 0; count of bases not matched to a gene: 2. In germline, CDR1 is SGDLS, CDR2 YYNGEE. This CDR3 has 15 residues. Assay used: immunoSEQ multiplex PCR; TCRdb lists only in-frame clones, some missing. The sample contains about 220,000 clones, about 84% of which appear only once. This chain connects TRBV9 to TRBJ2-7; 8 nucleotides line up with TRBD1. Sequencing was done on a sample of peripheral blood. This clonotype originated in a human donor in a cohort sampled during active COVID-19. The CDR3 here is CASSVEGQASYEQYF. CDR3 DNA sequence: TGTGCCAGCAGCGTAGAGGGACAGGCCTCCTACGAGCAGTACTTC.